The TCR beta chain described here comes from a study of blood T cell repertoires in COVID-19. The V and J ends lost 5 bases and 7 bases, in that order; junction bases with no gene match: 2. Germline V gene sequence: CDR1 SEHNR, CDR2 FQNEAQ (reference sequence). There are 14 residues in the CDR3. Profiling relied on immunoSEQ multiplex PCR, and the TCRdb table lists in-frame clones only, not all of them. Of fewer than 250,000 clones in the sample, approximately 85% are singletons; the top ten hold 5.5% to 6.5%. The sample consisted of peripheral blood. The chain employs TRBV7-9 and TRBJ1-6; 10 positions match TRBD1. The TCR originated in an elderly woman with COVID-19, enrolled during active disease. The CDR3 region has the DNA TGTGCCAGCAGCGGGACAGGGGCAAATTCACCCCTCCACTTT. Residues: CASSGTGANSPLHF.